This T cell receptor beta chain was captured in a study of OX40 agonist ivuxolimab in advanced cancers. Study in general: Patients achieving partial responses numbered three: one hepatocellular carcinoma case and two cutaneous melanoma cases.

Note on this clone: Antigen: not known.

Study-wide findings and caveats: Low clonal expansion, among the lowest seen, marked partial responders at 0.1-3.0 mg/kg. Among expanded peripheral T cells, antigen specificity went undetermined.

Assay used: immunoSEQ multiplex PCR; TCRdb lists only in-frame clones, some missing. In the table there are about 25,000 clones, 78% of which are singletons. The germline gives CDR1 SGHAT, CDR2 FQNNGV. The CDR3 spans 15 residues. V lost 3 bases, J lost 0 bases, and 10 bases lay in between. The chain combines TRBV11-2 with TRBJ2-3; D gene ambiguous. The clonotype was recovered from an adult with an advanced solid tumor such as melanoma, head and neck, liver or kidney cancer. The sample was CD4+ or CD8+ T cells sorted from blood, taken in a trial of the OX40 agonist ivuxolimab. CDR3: CASSLELISTDTQYF. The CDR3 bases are TGTGCCAGCAGCTTGGAGCTCATCAGCACAGATACGCAGTATTTT.